Each of the 10 T cell receptor beta chains below was sequenced from the same sample in a study of blood T cell repertoires in COVID-19. Data came from immunoSEQ multiplex PCR; TCRdb stores just in-frame clones and leaves some out. This sample has some 96,000 clones, with just over 90% found just once. Sequencing input: peripheral blood. The receptors were sampled from a man aged 45-60 years with active COVID-19.

This clone came up once. The J gene is TRBJ2-1, the V gene TRBV13; 10 nucleotides line up with TRBD2. CDR1 is PRHDT and CDR2 is FYEKMQ in the germline V gene (reference sequence). Losses at the gene ends were 4 bases for V and 3 bases for J; bases not matched to a gene: 9. The length of the CDR3 is 17 residues. CDR3 bases: TGTGCCAGCAGCTCTAATCTAGCGGGAGAGGGCTACAATGAGCAGTTCTTC. This codes for CASSSNLAGEGYNEQFF.

This clone has only one observation. The V gene is TRBV3-1 (or the pseudogene TRBV3-2), the J gene TRBJ2-6, with D unresolved. Between the trimmed V and J ends, which lost 7 bases and 4 bases, there was a span of 8 bases. CDR3 length equals 13 residues. Germline V gene lookup returns CDR1 LGHDT and CDR2 YNNKEL (reference sequence). CDR3 loop: CASTPQGANVLTF. The CDR3 DNA sequence: TGTGCCAGCACCCCCCAGGGGGCCAACGTCCTGACTTTC.

The rearrangement links TRBV7-3 to TRBJ2-2; a weak D match, TRBD2 (5 bases). CDR3 length equals 15 residues. The V gene lost 5 bases and the J gene lost 4 bases, with 14 bases spanning the gap. Per germline, CDR1 SGHTA and CDR2 FQGTGA. For the CDR3, the DNA is TGTGCCAGCAGCCTTTACCGACGGGGCACCGGGGAGCTGTTTTTT. Protein sequence: CASSLYRRGTGELFF.

V gene TRBV3-1 (or the pseudogene TRBV3-2) combines with J gene TRBJ2-7, with D unclear. In germline, CDR1 is LGHDT, CDR2 YNNKEL (reference sequence). The CDR3 extends over 13 amino acids. V lost 0 bases and J lost 4, with 7 bases in between. Here the CDR3 reads CASSQDLRYEQYF. Written as DNA, the CDR3 is TGTGCCAGCAGCCAAGATCTACGGTACGAGCAGTACTTC.

The chain is built from TRBV5-1 and TRBJ1-2; 8 bases are shared with TRBD1. V shed 5 bases, J shed 8 bases, and the junction held 17 bases outside the gene matches. The germline gives CDR1 SGHRS, CDR2 YFSETQ. This CDR3 is 16 amino acids long. The CDR3 region is CASRPDGAGGAGGYTF. CDR3 coding DNA: TGCGCCAGCAGACCGGACGGGGCAGGGGGCGCGGGCGGCTACACCTTC.

The chain carries TRBV7-9 and TRBJ2-7; 10 bases align to TRBD1. The CDR3 sequence is 17 residues long. After removal of 5 bases from V and 6 bases from J, the junction contained 16 bases not matched to a gene. CDR1 SEHNR and CDR2 FQNEAQ come from the germline V gene (reference sequence). The chain's CDR3 is CASSPGPGQGLFREQYF. CDR3 DNA sequence: TGTGCCAGCAGCCCTGGACCGGGACAGGGGCTTTTTCGCGAGCAGTACTTC.

V gene TRBV29-1 combines with J gene TRBJ1-1; 9 bases line up with TRBD1. The CDR3 is 14 amino acids. Trimming removed 5 bases from V and 1 base from J; junction bases left unmatched: 5. The germline V gene has CDR1 SQVTM and CDR2 ANQGSEA. CDR3 DNA sequence: TGCAGCGTTAACAGGGGGCTTCGGAACACTGAAGCTTTCTTT. Its protein is CSVNRGLRNTEAFF.

The CDR3 DNA sequence: TGTGCCTGGGGGAGGGTCGACCAGCCCCAGCATTTT. Its translation: CAWGRVDQPQHF. The rearrangement joins TRBV30 to TRBJ1-5, with no clear D. Trimming took off 5 bases at V and 7 bases at J, with 12 bases between the two ends. Germline-derived CDR1 and CDR2 are GTSNPN and SVGIG (reference sequence). This CDR3 comprises 12 residues.

This clone was recorded a few times. The rearrangement links TRBV6-5 to TRBJ1-2, with TRBD1 matching over 9 bases. CDR1 is MNHEY and CDR2 is SVGAGI in the germline V gene. The CDR3 extends over 14 amino acids. The V segment lost 4 bases and the J segment 7 bases; nucleotides outside the gene matches: 7. Here the CDR3 DNA reads TGTGCCAGCAGTTTCCGGACAGGGGCACCTGGCTACACCTTC. Its protein product is CASSFRTGAPGYTF.

The V call is TRBV5-4, the J call TRBJ2-1; 9 positions match TRBD2. The CDR3 is made up of 13 amino acids. Germline lookup yields CDR1 SGHNT and CDR2 YYREEE (reference sequence). The trim removed 2 bases at V and 8 bases at J, leaving 2 bases unmatched. This CDR3 is CASSFAGGDEQFF. CDR3 DNA: TGTGCCAGCAGCTTTGCGGGAGGGGATGAGCAGTTCTTC.